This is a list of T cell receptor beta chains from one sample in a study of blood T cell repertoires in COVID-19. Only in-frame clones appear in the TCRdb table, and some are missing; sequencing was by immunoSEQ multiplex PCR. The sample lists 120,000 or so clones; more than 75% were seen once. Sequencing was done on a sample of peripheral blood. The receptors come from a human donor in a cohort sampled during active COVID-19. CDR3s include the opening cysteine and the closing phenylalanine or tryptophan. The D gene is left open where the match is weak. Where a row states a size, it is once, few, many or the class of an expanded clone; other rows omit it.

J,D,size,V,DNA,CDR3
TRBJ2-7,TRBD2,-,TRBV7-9,TGTGCCAGCAGCTTAAGGACTAGCGGGAGTTTCCACGAGCAGTACTTC,CASSLRTSGSFHEQYF
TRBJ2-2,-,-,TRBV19,TGTGCCAGTAGGCAGGGTACCACCGGGGAGCTGTTTTTT,CASRQGTTGELFF
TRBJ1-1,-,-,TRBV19,TGTGCCAGTTTCCCTCACGGCAGGGGCACTGAAGCTTTCTTT,CASFPHGRGTEAFF
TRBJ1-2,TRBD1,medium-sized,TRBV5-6,TGTGCCAGCAGCCCCGGACAGGGGGCGAGGGGCTACACCTTC,CASSPGQGARGYTF
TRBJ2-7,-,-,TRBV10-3,TGTGCCATCACTATCGCTAGCGAGCAAGAGCAGTACTTC,CAITIASEQEQYF
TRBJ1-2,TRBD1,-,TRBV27,TGTGCCAGCAGTCGAACTGGACAGGGGAGAGGCTACACCTTC,CASSRTGQGRGYTF
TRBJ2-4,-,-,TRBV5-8,TGTGCCAGCAGCTGGGGCCGGGAGGCCAAAAACATTCAGTACTTC,CASSWGREAKNIQYF
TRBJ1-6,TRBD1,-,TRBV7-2,TGTGCCAGCAGCCGTCTCCCAGGGGGCGCGTGGAATTCACCCCTCCACTTT,CASSRLPGGAWNSPLHF
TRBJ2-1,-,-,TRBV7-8,TGTGCCAGCAGCTATGGACTGGGCGATGAGCAGTTCTTC,CASSYGLGDEQFF
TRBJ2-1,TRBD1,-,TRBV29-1,TGCAGCGTACCCCGGACAGGCTCCAACTTCTTC,CSVPRTGSNFF
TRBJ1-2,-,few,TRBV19,TGTGCCAGTACCCCCTTCCCTGGGGGGAGCTATGGCTACACCTTC,CASTPFPGGSYGYTF
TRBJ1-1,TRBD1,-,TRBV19,TGTGCCAGTAGTATATGGAGCGGACAGGGAGGCTCTGAAGCTTTCTTT,CASSIWSGQGGSEAFF
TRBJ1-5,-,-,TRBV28,TGTGCCAGCAGTTCGGGGTCAGGGGCCAACAATCAGCCCCAGCATTTT,CASSSGSGANNQPQHF
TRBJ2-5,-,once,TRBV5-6,TGTGCCAGCAGCTTGGGACTTGCGGGACAGATCCAAGAGACCCAGTACTTC,CASSLGLAGQIQETQYF
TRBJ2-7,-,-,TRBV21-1,TGTGCCAGCAGCAACCTGGTTTGGGACTCAAATTACGAGCAGTACTTC,CASSNLVWDSNYEQYF
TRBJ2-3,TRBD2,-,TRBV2,TGTGCCAGCAGTCTCGGGACTAACACAGATACGCAGTATTTT,CASSLGTNTDTQYF
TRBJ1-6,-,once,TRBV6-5,TGTGCCAGCAGTTTAGCGAGGGAGGTTAGGCCCCTCCACTTT,CASSLAREVRPLHF
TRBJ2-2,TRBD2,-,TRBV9,TGTGCCAGCAGCGCGGGAGGGGCCGACACCGGGGAGCTGTTTTTT,CASSAGGADTGELFF
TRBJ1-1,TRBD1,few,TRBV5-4,TGTGCCAGCAGCCGCGTGGAGGGGGCTAGCACTGAAGCTTTCTTT,CASSRVEGASTEAFF
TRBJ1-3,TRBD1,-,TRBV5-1,TGCGCCAGCAGCGGGGGGACAGGCTCTGGAAACACCATATATTTT,CASSGGTGSGNTIYF
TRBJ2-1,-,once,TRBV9,TGTGCCAGCAGCCAGACCGACAGGGGAGGGTACAATGAGCAGTTCTTC,CASSQTDRGGYNEQFF
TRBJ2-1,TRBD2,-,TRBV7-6,TGTGCCAGCAGCTTCGACGGGAGGGGCTCCTACAATGAGCAGTTCTTC,CASSFDGRGSYNEQFF